These 18 T cell receptor beta chains were all obtained from the same sample, sequenced in a study of neurological immune-mediated disorders. MiXCR, applied by TCRdb to the 5' RACE reads, yields one record per CDR3 protein. This sample carries approximately 51,000 distinct CDR3 sequences, about 3.5% of them seen once, and the ten largest clones take approximately 5.8%. Sequencing used PBMCs. The receptors shown here come from a man between 40 and 49 years old with multiple sclerosis.

This clonotype was observed many times. The chain employs TRBV7-2 and TRBJ1-3, with unresolved D. This CDR3 contains 13 residues. Germline CDR1 and CDR2: SGHTA and FQGNSA. Trimming removed 8 bases from V and 4 bases from J, with 12 bases in between. In nucleotides, the CDR3 is TGTGCCAGCGGGAGGACGAAGGGAAACACCATATATTTT. Its translation: CASGRTKGNTIYF.

This clonotype was recorded at least ten times. V is TRBV4-1 and J is TRBJ1-1; D is possibly TRBD1 (5 bases). There are 14 residues in the CDR3. With 4 bases removed from V and 4 bases from J, the gap between germline ends came to 13 bases. Germline-derived CDR1 and CDR2 are MGHRA and YSYEKL. The CDR3 DNA sequence: TGCGCCAGCAGCCGCCTAGCGGGGACCACTGAAGCTTTCTTT. This encodes CASSRLAGTTEAFF.

This clonotype appeared many times. The chain links TRBV20-1 to TRBJ2-1, with D possibly TRBD1 on 6 matching bases. V was pared by 6 bases and J by 2 bases, with 20 bases between. Looked up from germline, CDR1 is DFQATT and CDR2 is SNEGSKA (reference sequence). This CDR3 is 16 amino acids long. As DNA, the CDR3 is TGCAGTGCCCGTGAGAGGGGGAAGGTGGCCTACAATGAGCAGTTCTTC. Translating gives CSARERGKVAYNEQFF.

This clonotype was found many times. This chain uses TRBV5-1 with TRBJ1-6; D is ambiguous. CDR1 is SGHRS and CDR2 is YFSETQ in the germline V gene. CDR3 length equals 15 residues. V was trimmed by 0 bases and J by 8 bases, leaving 12 bases between them. CDR3 residues: CASSLAEGKHSPLHF. The CDR3 nucleotides read TGCGCCAGCAGCTTGGCCGAAGGGAAGCATTCACCCCTCCACTTT.

Points on this clonotype: One junction end does not reproduce the germline sequence, and a read error may be involved. The V gene is TRBV20-1, the J gene TRBJ1-5; D might be TRBD1 (5 bases). The germline V gene has CDR1 DFQATT and CDR2 SNEGSKA (reference sequence). The CDR3 extends over 14 amino acids. For the CDR3, the DNA is TGCAGTGCTAGAGCGGGGGTGGGCAATCAGCCCCAGAATTTT. Amino acids: CSARAGVGNQPQNF.

The table lists this clonotype with a few counts. J is TRBJ2-7 and V is TRBV7-7; maybe TRBD2 (7 bases). V was cut by 1 base and J by 0 bases, with 13 bases left in between. This CDR3 comprises 16 residues. CDR1 SSHAT and CDR2 FNYEAQ come from the germline V gene (reference sequence). CDR3 coding DNA: TGTGCCAGCAGCTTAGGGGCCGGGGGGCTCTCCTACGAGCAGTACTTC. This gives the protein CASSLGAGGLSYEQYF.

The genes are TRBV3-1 and TRBJ2-2; D possibly matches TRBD1 or TRBD2 (5 bases each). The CDR3 is 17 residues long. Trimming took off 1 base at V and 1 base at J, with 13 bases between the two ends. Germline V gives CDR1 LGHDT, CDR2 YNNKEL (reference sequence). The CDR3 DNA follows: TGTGCCAGCAGCCAAGTTCTCGGGACCATGAACACCGGGGAGCTGTTTTTT. Translation gives CASSQVLGTMNTGELFF.

This clonotype has ten or more counts. The chain links TRBV4-2 to TRBJ2-3; TRBD2 matches at 9 bases. Germline values: CDR1 LGHNA, CDR2 YNFKEQ. This CDR3 region has 16 residues. The V and J ends lost 0 bases and 7 bases, in that order; junction bases with no gene match: 8. CDR3 protein: CASSQDRRGGPNTQYF. The CDR3 DNA reads TGTGCCAGCAGCCAAGACCGGCGGGGGGGCCCAAATACGCAGTATTTT.

The V call is TRBV12-3 or TRBV12-4, the J call TRBJ2-4; D uncertain. The CDR3 spans 16 residues. Trimming pared 5 bases from V and 7 bases from J, leaving 21 bases between. The DNA of the CDR3 is TGTGCCAGCAGTCCCGTCCCCAGGCTACAAAGGAACATTCAGTACTTC. Protein sequence: CASSPVPRLQRNIQYF.

This clonotype occurred many times. The rearrangement links TRBV3-1 to TRBJ1-3, with D perhaps matching TRBD1 (5 bases). The V end lost 0 bases, the J end lost 4 bases, and 10 bases lay between the germline ends. The length of the CDR3 is 15 residues. The germline V gene has CDR1 LGHDT and CDR2 YNNKEL (reference sequence). The CDR3 DNA follows: TGTGCCAGCAGCCAAGAGGCAGGGAACGGAAACACCATATATTTT. This codes for CASSQEAGNGNTIYF.

There are a few counts of this clonotype. A read error is possible here, since a much larger clone lies one base away. The rearrangement links TRBV3-1 to TRBJ2-3; no reliable D call. The CDR3 sequence is 14 residues long. V lost 0 bases to trimming and J lost 5 bases, with 9 bases between them. Germline CDR1 LGHDT, CDR2 YNNKEL (reference sequence). CDR3 in amino acids: CASSQDLIEDTQYF. CDR3 in DNA: TGTGCCAGCAGCCAAGATTTAATTGAAGATACGCAGTATTTT.

Many counts were recorded for this clonotype. The chain employs TRBV5-6 and TRBJ2-7, with TRBD1 matching over 8 bases. CDR1 and CDR2 (germline): SGHDT, YYEEEE. Trimming removed 3 bases from V and 6 bases from J; junction bases left unmatched: 8. There are 14 residues in the CDR3. CDR3 nucleotide sequence: TGTGCCAGCAGCTCGGGACAGGTTTTCGGCGAGCAGTACTTC. It encodes CASSSGQVFGEQYF.

The sample holds many counts of this clonotype. The J gene is TRBJ2-3, the V gene TRBV24-1; 7 bases are shared with TRBD2. The junction had 9 bases not matched to a gene; V was cut back by 4 bases and J by 3 bases. Germline CDR1 reads KGHDR; CDR2 reads SFDVKD. The CDR3 runs to 16 residues. CDR3 DNA sequence: TGTGCCACCAGTGACCCAAGGCCAGCGGGAACAGATACGCAGTATTTT. Its protein is CATSDPRPAGTDTQYF.

This clonotype was seen ten or more times. The chain recombines TRBV4-1 with TRBJ2-4; no clear D. The CDR3 extends over 13 amino acids. Germline V gives CDR1 MGHRA, CDR2 YSYEKL. Deletions cut 1 base from V and 5 bases from J, with 6 bases between. The CDR3 DNA reads as TGCGCCAGCAGCCAAGTTGGCGAAAACATTCAGTACTTC. Translated, it gives CASSQVGENIQYF.

This clonotype appeared many times. The chain has TRBV29-1 and TRBJ2-5, with 8 bases identical to TRBD1. J was trimmed by 2 bases and V by 7 bases; bases with no gene match: 6. CDR3 length: 13 residues. Germline CDR1 is SQVTM and CDR2 is ANQGSEA. The CDR3 protein is CSATGAEQETQYF. CDR3 DNA sequence: TGCAGCGCGACAGGGGCGGAACAAGAGACCCAGTACTTC.

This clonotype was seen ten or more times. This chain joins TRBV12-3 or TRBV12-4 and TRBJ2-1, with TRBD1 matching 8 bases. CDR3 size: 14 residues. The V segment lost 6 bases and the J segment 2 bases; nucleotides outside the gene matches: 3. CDR3 in amino acids: CASRGTGPYNEQFF. In nucleotides, the CDR3 is TGTGCCAGCAGGGGGACAGGACCCTACAATGAGCAGTTCTTC.

This clonotype has a count of ten or more. The genes are TRBV20-1 and TRBJ1-4; possibly TRBD1 for D (5 bases). CDR3 length: 13 amino acids. Germline V gene lookup returns CDR1 DFQATT and CDR2 SNEGSKA (reference sequence). V was shortened by 4 bases and J by 7 bases, with 13 bases between the two germline ends. The CDR3 protein is CSATGSAREKLFF. DNA of the CDR3: TGCAGTGCTACAGGGTCAGCGCGTGAAAAACTGTTTTTT.

As to this clonotype: Germline and junction disagree at one end, which may indicate a read error. The chain recombines TRBV3-1 with TRBJ1-5; tentative D call: TRBD1 (5 bases). Germline lookup yields CDR1 LGHDT and CDR2 YNNKEL (reference sequence). This CDR3 region has 13 residues. In DNA, the CDR3 is TGTGCCAGCAGCCAAGTGGGGCGACAGCCCCAGAATTTT. This translates into CASSQVGRQPQNF.